This TCR beta chain is from a study of T cells in Graves' hyperthyroidism and ophthalmopathy. The CDR3 is made up of 15 amino acids. From germline, CDR1 is MDHEN and CDR2 SYDVKM. V shed 3 bases and J shed 4 bases, with 13 bases lying between them. A patient was excluded if there was uncontrolled infection, other autoimmune disease, pregnancy or lactation. From RNA transcripts, TCR beta CDR3 regions were amplified. The primer set for the first-round RT-PCR of the TCR CDR3 was HTBI. Each CDR3 protein is one row after TCRdb ran MiXCR on the multiplex PCR reads. The data show hundreds of thousands of distinct CDR3 sequences, just under 20% seen once.

The receptor's source is a man aged 35 to 55 with Graves' ophthalmopathy. The source material was blood. This chain uses TRBV28 with TRBJ1-5, with D maybe TRBD1 (6 bases). CDR3 in DNA: TGTGCCAGCAGTTTTTCGACAGGTGCGAATCAGCCCCAGCATTTT. Protein sequence: CASSFSTGANQPQHF.